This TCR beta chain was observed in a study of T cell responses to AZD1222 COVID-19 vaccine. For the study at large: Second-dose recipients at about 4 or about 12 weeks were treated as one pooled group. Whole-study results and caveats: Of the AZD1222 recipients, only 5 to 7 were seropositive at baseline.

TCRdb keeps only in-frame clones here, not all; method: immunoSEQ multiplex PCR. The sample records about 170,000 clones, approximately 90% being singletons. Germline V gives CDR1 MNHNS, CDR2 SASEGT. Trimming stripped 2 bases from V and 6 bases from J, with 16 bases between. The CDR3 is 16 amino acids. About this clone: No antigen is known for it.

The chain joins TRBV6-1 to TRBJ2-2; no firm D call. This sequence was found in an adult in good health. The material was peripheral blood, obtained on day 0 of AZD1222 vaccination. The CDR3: CASSEPVGAGSGELFF. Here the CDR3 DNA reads TGTGCCAGCAGTGAACCCGTTGGTGCTGGATCCGGGGAGCTGTTTTTT.